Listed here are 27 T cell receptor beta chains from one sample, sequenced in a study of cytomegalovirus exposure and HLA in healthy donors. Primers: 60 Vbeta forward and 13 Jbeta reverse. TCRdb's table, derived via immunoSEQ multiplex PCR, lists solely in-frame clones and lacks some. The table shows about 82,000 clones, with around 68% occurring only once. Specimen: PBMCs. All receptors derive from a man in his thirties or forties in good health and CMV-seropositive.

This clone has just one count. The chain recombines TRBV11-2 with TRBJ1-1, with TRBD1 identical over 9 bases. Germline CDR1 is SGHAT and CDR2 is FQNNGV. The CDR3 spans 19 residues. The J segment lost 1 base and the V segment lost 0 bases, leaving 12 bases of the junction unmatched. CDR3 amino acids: CASSLDQFYRGPKNTEAFF. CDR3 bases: TGTGCCAGCAGCTTAGACCAGTTCTACAGGGGGCCTAAGAACACTGAAGCTTTCTTT.

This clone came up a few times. CDR3 coding DNA: TGTGCCACCAGCCGGAACAGGGGTAGGAACACTGAAGCTTTCTTT. Encoded protein: CATSRNRGRNTEAFF. V gene TRBV15 combines with J gene TRBJ1-1; TRBD1 matches at 7 bases. The CDR3 sequence is 15 residues long. Per germline, CDR1 LNHNV and CDR2 YYDKDF (reference sequence). Trimming took 5 bases from V and 1 from J; bases not matched to a gene: 7.

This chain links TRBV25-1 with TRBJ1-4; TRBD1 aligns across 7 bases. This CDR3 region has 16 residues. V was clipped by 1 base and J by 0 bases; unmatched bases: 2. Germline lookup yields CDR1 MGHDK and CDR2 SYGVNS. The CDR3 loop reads CASSEWGQTTNEKLFF. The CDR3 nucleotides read TGTGCCAGCAGTGAATGGGGACAGACAACTAATGAAAAACTGTTTTTT. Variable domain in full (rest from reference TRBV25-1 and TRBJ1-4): EADIYQTPRYLVIGTGKKITLECSQTMGHDKMYWYQQDPGMELHLIHYSYGVNSTEKGDLSSESTVSRIRTEHFPLTLESARPSHTSQYLCASSEWGQTTNEKLFFGSGTQLSVL.

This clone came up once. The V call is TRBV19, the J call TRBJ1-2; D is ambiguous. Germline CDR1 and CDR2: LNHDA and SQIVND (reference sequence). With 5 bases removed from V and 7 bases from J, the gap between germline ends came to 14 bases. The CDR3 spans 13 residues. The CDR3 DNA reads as TGTGCCAGTAGTGCCTCTCCTGAGGCTGGCTACACCTTC. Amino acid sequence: CASSASPEAGYTF.

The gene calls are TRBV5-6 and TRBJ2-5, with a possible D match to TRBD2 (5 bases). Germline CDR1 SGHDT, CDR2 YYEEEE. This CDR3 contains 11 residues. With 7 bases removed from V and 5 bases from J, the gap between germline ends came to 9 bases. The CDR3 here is CASLWRETQYF. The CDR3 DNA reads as TGTGCCAGCCTTTGGAGGGAGACCCAGTACTTC.

In nucleotides, the CDR3 is TGTGCCAGCAGCTTAGGACTACCCGAGCAGTTCTTC. This sequence encodes CASSLGLPEQFF. This sequence joins TRBV7-9 and TRBJ2-1; perhaps TRBD2 as D (5 bases). The germline gives CDR1 SEHNR, CDR2 FQNEAQ (reference sequence). V was pared by 1 base and J by 10 bases, with 8 bases between. The CDR3 is 12 residues long.

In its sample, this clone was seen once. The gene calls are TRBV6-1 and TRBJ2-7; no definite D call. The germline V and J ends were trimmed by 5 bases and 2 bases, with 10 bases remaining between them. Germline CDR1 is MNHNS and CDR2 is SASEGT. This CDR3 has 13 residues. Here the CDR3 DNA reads TGTGCCAGCAGTCCCAGGCTCCCCTACGAGCAGTACTTC. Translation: CASSPRLPYEQYF.

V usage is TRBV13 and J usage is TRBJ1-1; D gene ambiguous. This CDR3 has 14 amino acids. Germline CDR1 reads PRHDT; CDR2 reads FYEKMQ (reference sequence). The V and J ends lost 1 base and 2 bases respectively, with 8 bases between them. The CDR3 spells CASSLAQLNTEAFF. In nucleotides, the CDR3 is TGTGCCAGCAGCTTAGCCCAACTTAACACTGAAGCTTTCTTT.

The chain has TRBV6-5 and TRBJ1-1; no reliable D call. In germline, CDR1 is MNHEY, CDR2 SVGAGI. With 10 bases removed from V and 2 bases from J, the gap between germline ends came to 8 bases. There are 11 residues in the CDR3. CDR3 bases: TGTGCCACGTACAGTAACACTGAAGCTTTCTTT. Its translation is CATYSNTEAFF.

The CDR3 protein is CASSPQETYNTEAFF. The CDR3 DNA sequence: TGTGCCAGCTCACCACAGGAGACTTACAACACTGAAGCTTTCTTT. The chain uses TRBV18 and TRBJ1-1; D is uncertain. Germline-derived CDR1 and CDR2 are KGHSH and LQKENI. The CDR3 is 15 residues long. V dropped 1 base and J dropped 2 bases, with 11 bases sitting between them.

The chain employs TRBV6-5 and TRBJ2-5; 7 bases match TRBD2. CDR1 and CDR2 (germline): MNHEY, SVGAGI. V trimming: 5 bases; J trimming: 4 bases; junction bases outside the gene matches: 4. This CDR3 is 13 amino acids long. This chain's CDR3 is CASSRGRGETQYF. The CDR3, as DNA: TGTGCCAGCAGTCGCGGGAGAGGAGAGACCCAGTACTTC.

The CDR3 loop reads CASSYTREGVNNEQFF. Here the CDR3 DNA reads TGTGCCAGCAGTTACACCCGGGAAGGCGTAAACAATGAGCAGTTCTTC. The J gene is TRBJ2-1, the V gene TRBV6-6; weak D call: TRBD2 (5 bases). V was clipped by 2 bases and J by 5 bases, with 16 bases between them. The CDR3 has 16 residues. Germline CDR1 MNHNY, CDR2 SVGAGI (reference sequence).

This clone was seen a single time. This CDR3 is CASRGTPSRTEAFF. The CDR3 bases are TGTGCCTCGAGGGGGACACCATCGCGGACTGAAGCTTTCTTT. The rearrangement links TRBV2 to TRBJ1-1, with a tentative D call TRBD1 (6 bases). The CDR3 extends over 14 amino acids. V lost 11 bases to trimming and J lost 5 bases, with 21 bases between them. Per the germline V gene, CDR1 is SNHLY and CDR2 is FYNNEI.

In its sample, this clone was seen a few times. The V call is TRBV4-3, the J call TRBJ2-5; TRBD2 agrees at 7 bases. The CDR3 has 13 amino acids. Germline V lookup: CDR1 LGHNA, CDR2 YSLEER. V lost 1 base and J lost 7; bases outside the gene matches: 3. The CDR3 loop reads CASSQGGRGTQYF. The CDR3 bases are TGCGCCAGCAGCCAAGGCGGGAGAGGGACCCAGTACTTC.

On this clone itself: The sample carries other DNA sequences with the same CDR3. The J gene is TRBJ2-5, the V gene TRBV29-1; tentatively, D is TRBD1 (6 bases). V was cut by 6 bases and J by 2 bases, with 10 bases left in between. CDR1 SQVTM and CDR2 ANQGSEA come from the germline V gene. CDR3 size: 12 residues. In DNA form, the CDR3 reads TGCAGCGTAGCGGACAGTCAAGAGACCCAGTACTTC. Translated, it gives CSVADSQETQYF.

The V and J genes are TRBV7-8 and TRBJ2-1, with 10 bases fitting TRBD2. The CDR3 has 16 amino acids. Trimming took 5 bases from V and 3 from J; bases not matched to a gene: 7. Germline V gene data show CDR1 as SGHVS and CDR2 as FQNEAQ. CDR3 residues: CASSPPGLALYNEQFF. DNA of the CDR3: TGTGCCAGCAGCCCGCCGGGACTAGCGCTCTACAATGAGCAGTTCTTC.

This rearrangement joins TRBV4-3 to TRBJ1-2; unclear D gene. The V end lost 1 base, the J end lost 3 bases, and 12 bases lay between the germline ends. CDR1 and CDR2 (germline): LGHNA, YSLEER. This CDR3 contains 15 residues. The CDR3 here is CASSQVPGADYGYTF. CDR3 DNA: TGCGCCAGCAGCCAAGTTCCGGGAGCGGACTATGGCTACACCTTC.

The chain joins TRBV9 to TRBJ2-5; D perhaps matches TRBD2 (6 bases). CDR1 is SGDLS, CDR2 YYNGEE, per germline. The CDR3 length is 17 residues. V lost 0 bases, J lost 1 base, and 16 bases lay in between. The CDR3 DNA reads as TGTGCCAGCAGCGTAGAGGGACGTAGCGGAGGCCAAGAGACCCAGTACTTC. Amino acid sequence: CASSVEGRSGGQETQYF.

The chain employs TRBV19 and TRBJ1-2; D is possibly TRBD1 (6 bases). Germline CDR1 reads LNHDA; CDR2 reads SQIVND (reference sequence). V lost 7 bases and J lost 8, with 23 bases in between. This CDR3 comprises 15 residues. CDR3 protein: CASTLLGGDPRGYTF. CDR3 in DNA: TGTGCCAGTACTCTTTTAGGGGGGGACCCCCGGGGCTACACCTTC.

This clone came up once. The CDR3 sequence: CSVVPAYNEQFF. CDR3 bases: TGCAGCGTTGTTCCAGCCTACAATGAGCAGTTCTTC. The chain is built from TRBV29-1 and TRBJ2-1; D unresolved. The CDR3 spans 12 residues. Trimming took off 4 bases at V and 2 bases at J, with 6 bases between the two ends. Germline V CDR1 and CDR2: SQVTM, ANQGSEA.

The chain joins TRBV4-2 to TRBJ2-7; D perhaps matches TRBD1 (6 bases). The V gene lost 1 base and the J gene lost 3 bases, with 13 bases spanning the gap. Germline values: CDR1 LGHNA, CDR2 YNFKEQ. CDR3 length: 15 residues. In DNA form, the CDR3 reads TGTGCCAGCAGCCAAGGGTATGGACAGCTCTACGAGCAGTACTTC. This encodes CASSQGYGQLYEQYF.

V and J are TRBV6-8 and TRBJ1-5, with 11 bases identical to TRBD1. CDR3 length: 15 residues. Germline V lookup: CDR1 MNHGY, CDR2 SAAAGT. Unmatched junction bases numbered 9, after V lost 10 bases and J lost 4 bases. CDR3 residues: CATGDRGFGNQPQHF. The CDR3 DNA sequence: TGTGCCACAGGGGACAGGGGGTTCGGAAATCAGCCCCAGCATTTT.

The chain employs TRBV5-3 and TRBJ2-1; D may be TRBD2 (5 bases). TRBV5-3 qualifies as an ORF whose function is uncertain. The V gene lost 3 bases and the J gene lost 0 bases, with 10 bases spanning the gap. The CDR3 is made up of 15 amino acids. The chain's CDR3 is CARSYGLLSYNEQFF. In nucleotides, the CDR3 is TGTGCCAGAAGCTATGGACTTCTCTCCTACAATGAGCAGTTCTTC.

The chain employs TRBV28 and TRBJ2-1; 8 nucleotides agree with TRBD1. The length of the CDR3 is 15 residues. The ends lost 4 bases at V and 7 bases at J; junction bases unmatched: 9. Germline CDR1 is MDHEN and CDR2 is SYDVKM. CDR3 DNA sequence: TGTGCCAGCAGTTACAGGGGGGTTAGGAGGAATGAGCAGTTCTTC. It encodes CASSYRGVRRNEQFF.

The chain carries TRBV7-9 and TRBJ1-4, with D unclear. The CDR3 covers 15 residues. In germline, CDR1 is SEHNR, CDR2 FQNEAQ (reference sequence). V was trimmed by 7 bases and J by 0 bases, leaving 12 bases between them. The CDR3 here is CASNGEAATNEKLFF. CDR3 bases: TGTGCCAGCAACGGGGAGGCCGCAACTAATGAAAAACTGTTTTTT.

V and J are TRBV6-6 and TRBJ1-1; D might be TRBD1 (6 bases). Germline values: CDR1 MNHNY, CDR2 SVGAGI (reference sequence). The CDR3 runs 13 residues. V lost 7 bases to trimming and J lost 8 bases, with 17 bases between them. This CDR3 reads CASTHPGVSEAFF. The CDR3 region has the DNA TGTGCCAGCACCCACCCAGGGGTAAGCGAAGCTTTCTTT.

CDR3 in DNA: TGTGCCAGCAGCTTAGGTGCTAGCGGGTTTAGCTCCTACGAGCAGTACTTC. Amino acids: CASSLGASGFSSYEQYF. This sequence joins TRBV7-6 and TRBJ2-7; 8 bases agree with TRBD2. V lost 1 base to trimming and J lost 0 bases; unmatched junction nucleotides: 8. The CDR3 spans 17 residues. CDR1 is SGHVS, CDR2 FNYEAQ, per germline.